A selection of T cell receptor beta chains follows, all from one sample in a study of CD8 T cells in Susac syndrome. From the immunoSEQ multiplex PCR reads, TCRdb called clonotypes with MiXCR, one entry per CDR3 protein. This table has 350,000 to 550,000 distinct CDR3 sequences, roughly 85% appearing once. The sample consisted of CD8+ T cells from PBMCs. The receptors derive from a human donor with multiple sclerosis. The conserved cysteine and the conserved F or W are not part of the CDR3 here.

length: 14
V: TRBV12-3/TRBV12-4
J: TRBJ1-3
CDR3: ASSLWAGHSGNTIY

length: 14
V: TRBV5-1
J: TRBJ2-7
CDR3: ASSSFRGANSYEQY

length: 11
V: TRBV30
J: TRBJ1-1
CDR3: AWSEDGKAEAF

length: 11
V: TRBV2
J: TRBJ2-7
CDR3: ASYRGRPYEQY

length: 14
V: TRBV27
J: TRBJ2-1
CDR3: ASAGIAGVSYNEQF

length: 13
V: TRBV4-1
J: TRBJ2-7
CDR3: ASSQGSDASYEQY

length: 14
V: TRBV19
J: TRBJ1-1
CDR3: ASNRLGTEMNTEAF

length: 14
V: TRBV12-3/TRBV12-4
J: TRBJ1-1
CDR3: ASSPQTIGGNTEAF

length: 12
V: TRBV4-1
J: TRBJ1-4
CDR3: ASSLAVSNEKLF

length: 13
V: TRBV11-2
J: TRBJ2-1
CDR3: ASSLGGLAPPEQF

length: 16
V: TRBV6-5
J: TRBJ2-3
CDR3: ASSSLPGQGVNTDTQY

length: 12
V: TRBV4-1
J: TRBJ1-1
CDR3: ASSQDRGTFEAF

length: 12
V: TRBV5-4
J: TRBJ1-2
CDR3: ASSLGGEGPGYT

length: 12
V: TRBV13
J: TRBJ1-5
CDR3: ASSFQGTNQPQH

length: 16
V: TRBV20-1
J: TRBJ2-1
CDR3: SARERTSHVPSYNEQF

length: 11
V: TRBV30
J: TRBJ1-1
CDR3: AWTGGSNTEAF

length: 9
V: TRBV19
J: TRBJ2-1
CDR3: ASTGSNEQF

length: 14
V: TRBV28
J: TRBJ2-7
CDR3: ASSALGRGWTYEQY

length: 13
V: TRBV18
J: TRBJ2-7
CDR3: ASSPRVGLVYEQY

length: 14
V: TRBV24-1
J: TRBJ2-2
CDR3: ATSDTGTRNTGELF

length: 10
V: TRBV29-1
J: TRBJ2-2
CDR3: SVEPRAGELF

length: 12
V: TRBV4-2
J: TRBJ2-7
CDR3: ASSQAGAHYEQY

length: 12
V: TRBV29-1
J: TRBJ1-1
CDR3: SVEGLAADTEAF

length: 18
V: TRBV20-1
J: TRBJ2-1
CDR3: SARDLFASGRKSSYNEQF

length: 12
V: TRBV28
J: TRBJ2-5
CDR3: ASSLSWTQETQY

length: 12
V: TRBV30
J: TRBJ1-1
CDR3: AWSAGQGFAEAF